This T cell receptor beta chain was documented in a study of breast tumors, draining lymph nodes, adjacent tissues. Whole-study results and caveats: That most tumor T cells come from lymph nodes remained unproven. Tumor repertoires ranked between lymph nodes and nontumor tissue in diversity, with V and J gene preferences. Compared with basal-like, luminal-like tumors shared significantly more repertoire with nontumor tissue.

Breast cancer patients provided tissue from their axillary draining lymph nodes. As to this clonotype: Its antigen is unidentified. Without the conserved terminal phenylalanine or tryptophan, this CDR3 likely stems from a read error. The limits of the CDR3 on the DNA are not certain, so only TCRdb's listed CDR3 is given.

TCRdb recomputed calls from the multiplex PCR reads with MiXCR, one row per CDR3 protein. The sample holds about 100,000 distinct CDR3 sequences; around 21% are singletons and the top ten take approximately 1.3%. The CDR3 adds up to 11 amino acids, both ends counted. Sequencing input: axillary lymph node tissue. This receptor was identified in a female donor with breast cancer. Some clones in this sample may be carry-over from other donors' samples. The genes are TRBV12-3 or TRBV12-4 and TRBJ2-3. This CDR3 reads CASMLLAGPSS.